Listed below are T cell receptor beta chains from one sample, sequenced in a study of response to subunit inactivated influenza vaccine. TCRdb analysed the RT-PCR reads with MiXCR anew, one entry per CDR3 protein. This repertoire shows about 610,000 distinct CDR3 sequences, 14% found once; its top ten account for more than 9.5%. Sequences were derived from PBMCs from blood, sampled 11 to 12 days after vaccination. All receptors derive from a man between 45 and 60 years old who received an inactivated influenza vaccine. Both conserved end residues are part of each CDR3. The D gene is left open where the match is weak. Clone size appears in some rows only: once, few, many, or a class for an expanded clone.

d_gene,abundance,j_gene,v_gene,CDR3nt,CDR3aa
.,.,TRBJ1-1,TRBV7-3,TGTGCCAGCAGCTTAGGGGGCGCGATCACTGAAGCTTTCTTT,CASSLGGAITEAFF
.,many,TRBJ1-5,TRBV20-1,TGCAGTGCTAGAGATAAGGCAGGTCGGAATCAGCCCCAGCATTTT,CSARDKAGRNQPQHF
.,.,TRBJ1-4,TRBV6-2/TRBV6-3,TGTGCCAGCAGTTACCGGGGGAATAATGAAAAACTGTTTTTT,CASSYRGNNEKLFF
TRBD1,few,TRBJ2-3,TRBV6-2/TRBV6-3,TGTGCCAGCAGTTACTCTCCGGGACAGCTTCGCACAGATACGCAGTATTTT,CASSYSPGQLRTDTQYF
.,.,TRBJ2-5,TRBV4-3,TGCGCCAGCAGTCCTAGCTGGGGGCACGAGACCCAGTACTTC,CASSPSWGHETQYF
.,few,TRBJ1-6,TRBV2,TGTGCCAGCAGTTATTTCAGCTCCTATAATTCACCCCTCCACTTT,CASSYFSSYNSPLHF
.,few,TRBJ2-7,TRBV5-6,TGTGCCAGCACCTCGGGAGGACAGCGGAATTACGAGCAGTACTTC,CASTSGGQRNYEQYF
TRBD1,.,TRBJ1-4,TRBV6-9,TGTGCCAGCAGGGGACAGGGGGCGGGAGATGAAAAACTGTTTTTT,CASRGQGAGDEKLFF
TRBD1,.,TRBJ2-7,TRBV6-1,TGTGCCAGCAGTGATACCGGGACAGGTGCCTACGAGCAGTACTTC,CASSDTGTGAYEQYF
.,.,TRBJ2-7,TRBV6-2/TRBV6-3,TGTGCCAGCAGTCCTCTTCGGGTTCAGGTGGTCTACGAGCAGTACTTC,CASSPLRVQVVYEQYF
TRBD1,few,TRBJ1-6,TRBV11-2,TGTGCCAGCAGCTTATGGGACAGGGGGCGAATTAGAACCTATAATTCACCCCTCCACTTT,CASSLWDRGRIRTYNSPLHF
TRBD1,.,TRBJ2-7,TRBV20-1,TGCAGTGCTAGTGACCAGGCAGGGGGAAACGAGCAGTACTTC,CSASDQAGGNEQYF
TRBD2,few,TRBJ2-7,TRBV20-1,TGCAGTGCTAGTAGACTAGCGGGAGCTTTGGACGAGCAGTACTTC,CSASRLAGALDEQYF
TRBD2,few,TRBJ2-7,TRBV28,TGTGCCAGCAGTCCGGGGACTAGCGTTTCCTACGAGCAGTACTTC,CASSPGTSVSYEQYF
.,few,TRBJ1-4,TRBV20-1,TGCAGTGCTAGTAGGGGTAATGAAAAACTGTTTTTT,CSASRGNEKLFF